The subject of this entry is one T cell receptor beta chain. The data stem from a study of identical twins. TCRdb recomputed calls from the 5' RACE reads with MiXCR, one row per CDR3 protein. The sample consists of 350,000 to 400,000 distinct CDR3 sequences, approximately 10% of them appearing once. The CDR3 contains 14 residues. V was shortened by 2 bases and J by 1 base, with 11 bases between the two germline ends. CDR1 and CDR2 (germline): DFQATT, SNEGSKA (reference sequence). The chain couples TRBV20-1 to TRBJ1-1; D unclear. The clonotype originates from a woman between 50 and 59 years old in good health. Sequencing used naive T cells sorted from blood. This CDR3 reads CSARRTESNTEAFF. The CDR3 DNA reads TGCAGTGCTAGAAGGACTGAATCGAACACTGAAGCTTTCTTT.